Presented here are 20 T cell receptor beta chains from one specimen sequenced in a study of somatic mutations in cytotoxic T cells in rheumatoid arthritis. The protocol was immunoSEQ multiplex PCR, while the TCRdb copy is restricted to in-frame clones and leaves out a portion. This repertoire shows under 11,000 clones, 80% found once; its top ten account for over 10%. Sequencing used CD8+ T cells sorted from blood. Every receptor here comes from an adult with rheumatoid arthritis.

The chain couples TRBV2 to TRBJ2-3, with TRBD2 matching 8 bases. The germline gives CDR1 SNHLY, CDR2 FYNNEI. This CDR3 is built from 14 residues. Trimming removed 9 bases from V and 2 bases from J; junction bases left unmatched: 7. Written as DNA, the CDR3 is TGTGCCAGTCTAGCGGGTCCCTACACAGATACGCAGTATTTT. Its protein is CASLAGPYTDTQYF.

The chain links TRBV19 to TRBJ2-1; tentatively, D is TRBD2 (6 bases). CDR3 length: 17 residues. Germline CDR1 LNHDA, CDR2 SQIVND (reference sequence). Trimming left V 3 bases short and J 5 bases short, with 20 bases between. The CDR3 DNA reads as TGTGCCAGTAGTATGAACCCTTGGGGAGGAACCCACAATGAGCAGTTCTTC. Its translation is CASSMNPWGGTHNEQFF.

This rearrangement joins TRBV11-2 to TRBJ2-7; 8 bases line up with TRBD1. The germline gives CDR1 SGHAT, CDR2 FQNNGV. Germline trimming cut 6 bases from V and 2 bases from J; bases unmatched to any gene: 6. The CDR3 spans 14 residues. The DNA of the CDR3 is TGTGCCAGCAGGCCAGGGGGCCTGGCCTACGAGCAGTACTTC. Encoded protein: CASRPGGLAYEQYF.

The rearrangement joins TRBV2 to TRBJ1-4; 7 bases are a match to TRBD1. From germline, CDR1 is SNHLY and CDR2 FYNNEI. This CDR3 has 13 amino acids. V trimming: 10 bases; J trimming: 3 bases; junction bases outside the gene matches: 5. The CDR3 loop is CATIGTANEKLFF. The DNA for the CDR3 is TGTGCCACTATAGGGACAGCTAATGAAAAACTGTTTTTT.

The V and J genes are TRBV7-9 and TRBJ2-7, with TRBD2 matching over 9 bases. Germline V CDR1 and CDR2: SEHNR, FQNEAQ (reference sequence). The V gene end was trimmed by 5 bases and the J gene end by 0 bases; junction bases not matched to a gene: 5. The CDR3 loop spans 15 amino acids. CDR3 sequence reads: CASSRRTSVSYEQYF. CDR3 nucleotides: TGTGCCAGCAGCCGACGGACTAGCGTCTCCTACGAGCAGTACTTC.

The rearrangement links TRBV28 to TRBJ2-3, with D perhaps matching TRBD2 (5 bases). The V gene's germline CDR1 is MDHEN and CDR2 SYDVKM. The length of the CDR3 is 16 residues. V was trimmed by 1 base and J by 4 bases, leaving 15 bases between them. For the CDR3, the DNA is TGTGCCAGCAGTTTATTAGGCCTGGCGGGCGCAGATACGCAGTATTTT. It yields the protein CASSLLGLAGADTQYF.

This chain connects TRBV9 to TRBJ2-4; D is undetermined. Looked up from germline, CDR1 is SGDLS and CDR2 is YYNGEE. V was clipped by 4 bases and J by 5 bases, with 7 bases between them. This CDR3 region has 12 residues. Here the CDR3 reads CASSPAENIQYF. The DNA of the CDR3 is TGTGCCAGCAGCCCCGCCGAAAACATTCAGTACTTC.

The V and J genes are TRBV7-2 and TRBJ2-1, with 7 bases lining up with TRBD2. Trimming at V came to 2 bases and at J to 7 bases, leaving 2 bases not matched to a gene. Germline CDR1 SGHTA, CDR2 FQGNSA. The CDR3 contains 13 residues. CDR3 amino acids: CASSLMGGNEQFF. As DNA, the CDR3 is TGTGCCAGCAGCTTAATGGGGGGGAATGAGCAGTTCTTC.

CDR3 sequence (DNA): TGTGCCAGCAGCCAAGAAGGGATTACTAACTATGGCTACACCTTC. It specifies CASSQEGITNYGYTF. The V gene is TRBV4-2, the J gene TRBJ1-2; D remains unclear. This CDR3 has 15 amino acids. Germline CDR1 and CDR2: LGHNA and YNFKEQ. The V and J ends lost 0 bases and 0 bases respectively, with 8 bases between them.

This clone has a handful of counts. The chain is built from TRBV27 and TRBJ2-1, with D perhaps TRBD1 or TRBD2 (5 bases each). The V and J ends lost 4 bases and 6 bases respectively, with 10 bases between them. CDR3 length: 13 residues. CDR1 is MNHEY, CDR2 SMNVEV, per germline (reference sequence). The CDR3 region has the DNA TGTGCCAGCAGTTGGGACCAATCCAATGAGCAGTTCTTC. Amino acid sequence: CASSWDQSNEQFF.

This rearrangement joins TRBV7-2 to TRBJ1-3, with a possible D match to TRBD1 (5 bases). Trimming took 5 bases from V and 0 from J, leaving 14 bases between them. Germline V gives CDR1 SGHTA, CDR2 FQGNSA. This CDR3 has 16 amino acids. Here the CDR3 reads CASSPAGPGSGNTIYF. In DNA form, the CDR3 reads TGTGCCAGCAGCCCGGCGGGACCCGGCTCTGGAAACACCATATATTTT.

This chain uses TRBV7-2 with TRBJ2-2; TRBD2 might be the D (5 bases). V lost 5 bases to trimming and J lost 8 bases, with 21 bases between them. There are 16 residues in the CDR3. Germline loops: CDR1 SGHTA, CDR2 FQGNSA. This CDR3 reads CASSLRWTLPSGELFF. The CDR3 bases are TGTGCCAGCAGCCTCCGCTGGACTTTACCCTCGGGGGAGCTGTTTTTT. The variable domain in full, completed from reference TRBV7-2 and TRBJ2-2, reads GAGVSQSPSNKVTEKGKDVELRCDPISGHTALYWYRQSLGQGLEFLIYFQGNSAPDKSGLPSDRFSAERTGGSVSTLTIQRTQQEDSAVYLCASSLRWTLPSGELFFGEGSRLTVL.

The gene calls are TRBV7-9 and TRBJ2-2, with D unclear. Trimming shortened V by 0 bases and J by 2 bases, and 4 bases separated the two germline ends. CDR3 length: 14 amino acids. Germline V gene sequence: CDR1 SEHNR, CDR2 FQNEAQ (reference sequence). This CDR3 reads CASSLAINTGELFF. CDR3 DNA: TGTGCCAGCAGCTTAGCGATTAACACCGGGGAGCTGTTTTTT.

The chain links TRBV9 to TRBJ1-2; tentatively, D is TRBD1 (6 bases). This CDR3 comprises 12 residues. Germline values: CDR1 SGDLS, CDR2 YYNGEE. V was pared by 4 bases and J by 8 bases, with 12 bases between. The CDR3 nucleotides are TGTGCCAGCAGCCAAGAGGGGGGAGGCTACACCTTC. It yields the protein CASSQEGGGYTF. The entire variable domain, with the rest obtained from reference TRBV9 and TRBJ1-2, is as follows: DSGVTQTPKHLITATGQRVTLRCSPRSGDLSVYWYQQSLDQGLQFLIQYYNGEERAKGNILERFSAQQFPDLHSELNLSSLELGDSALYFCASSQEGGGYTFGSGTRLTVV.

The J gene is TRBJ2-3, the V gene TRBV5-4; TRBD2 matches 10 bases. The CDR3 is 17 residues long. The trim removed 1 base at V and 3 bases at J, leaving 8 bases unmatched. Germline V CDR1 and CDR2: SGHNT, YYREEE (reference sequence). CDR3 amino acids: CASSLMGSGGVTDTQYF. CDR3 in DNA: TGTGCCAGCAGCTTGATGGGGAGCGGGGGGGTTACAGATACGCAGTATTTT.

The rearrangement joins TRBV5-6 to TRBJ2-1, with D tentatively TRBD2 (6 bases). With 2 bases removed from V and 4 bases from J, the gap between germline ends came to 13 bases. The CDR3 is 15 residues long. Germline CDR1 reads SGHDT; CDR2 reads YYEEEE. As DNA, the CDR3 is TGTGCCAGCAGCTTTGGGCGGGGCCCGTACAATGAGCAGTTCTTC. Its translation: CASSFGRGPYNEQFF.

There are a few counts of this clone. The rearrangement uses TRBV4-1 and TRBJ2-7; TRBD2 might be the D (5 bases). Germline V gene lookup returns CDR1 MGHRA and CDR2 YSYEKL. Trimming pared 4 bases from V and 0 bases from J, leaving 13 bases between. There are 15 residues in the CDR3. The CDR3 here is CASSPSEGSSYEQYF. The CDR3 coding sequence is TGCGCCAGCAGCCCCTCTGAGGGATCCTCCTACGAGCAGTACTTC.

V and J are TRBV19 and TRBJ2-1, with a possible D match to TRBD2 (5 bases). V lost 0 bases to trimming and J lost 2 bases, with 8 bases between them. The length of the CDR3 is 15 residues. In germline, CDR1 is LNHDA, CDR2 SQIVND (reference sequence). The DNA of the CDR3 is TGTGCCAGTAGTATAGAGAGCGGTGCCTACAATGAGCAGTTCTTC. Its protein is CASSIESGAYNEQFF.

The rearrangement links TRBV5-6 to TRBJ2-5; perhaps TRBD1 as D (5 bases). This CDR3 has 18 amino acids. V lost 4 bases and J 3 bases, leaving 25 bases between the germline ends. Germline V gives CDR1 SGHDT, CDR2 YYEEEE. CDR3 in DNA: TGTGCCAGCAGCCCCCAGCTCCGCCGCAGGGATCAGGAAGAGACCCAGTACTTC. This gives the protein CASSPQLRRRDQEETQYF.

V is TRBV29-1 and J is TRBJ1-2; D call uncertain. V was pared by 7 bases and J by 2 bases, with 14 bases between. Germline CDR1 and CDR2: SQVTM and ANQGSEA. This CDR3 comprises 13 residues. The chain's CDR3 is CSAEDRGNYGYTF. CDR3 DNA: TGCAGCGCTGAGGATCGGGGAAACTATGGCTACACCTTC.